The 26 T cell receptor beta chains given below trace back to one sample, sequenced in a study of T cells in Graves' hyperthyroidism and ophthalmopathy. Authors of the study amplified TCR beta CDR3 regions from RNA transcripts. HTBI primers drove first-round RT-PCR of the TCR CDR3. TCRdb recomputed calls from the multiplex PCR reads with MiXCR, one row per CDR3 protein. The table has fewer than 600,000 distinct CDR3 sequences, around 15% seen once. Sequenced input: blood. The source of these receptors is a woman in her 40s with Graves' hyperthyroidism.

This clonotype has a count of ten or more. The V and J genes are TRBV5-1 and TRBJ1-2; 10 nucleotides align to TRBD1. Germline V gene data show CDR1 as SGHRS and CDR2 as YFSETQ. Unmatched junction bases numbered 8, after V lost 3 bases and J lost 6 bases. The CDR3 is 15 amino acids. CDR3: CASSSTTTGGDGYTF. The DNA of the CDR3 is TGCGCCAGCAGCTCAACAACGACAGGGGGCGATGGCTACACCTTC.

This clonotype came up a few times. The J gene is TRBJ1-1, the V gene TRBV7-8; a weak D match, TRBD1 (6 bases). V was pared by 5 bases and J by 0 bases, with 13 bases between. The CDR3 length is 15 residues. The V gene's germline CDR1 is SGHVS and CDR2 FQNEAQ. The CDR3 protein is CASSLGGALNTEAFF. The CDR3 DNA follows: TGTGCCAGCAGCCTAGGGGGGGCTCTGAACACTGAAGCTTTCTTT.

This clonotype was seen many times. This chain joins TRBV12-3 or TRBV12-4 and TRBJ2-7; the match to TRBD2 covers 9 bases. The CDR3 covers 15 residues. V lost 2 bases, J lost 2 bases, and 4 bases stayed unmatched. CDR3 nucleotide sequence: TGTGCCAGCAGTTTACTAGCGGGGAAAACCTACGAGCAGTACTTC. Its translation is CASSLLAGKTYEQYF.

Ten or more counts support this clonotype. The rearrangement joins TRBV7-2 to TRBJ2-4, with D possibly being TRBD1 (5 bases). This CDR3 region has 13 residues. Deletions cut 8 bases from V and 1 base from J, with 9 bases between. Germline V gene data show CDR1 as SGHTA and CDR2 as FQGNSA. The CDR3 reads CASVGPAKNIQYF. Here the CDR3 DNA reads TGTGCCAGCGTGGGGCCTGCCAAAAACATTCAGTACTTC.

Only a few counts were recorded for this clonotype. The V gene is TRBV3-1, the J gene TRBJ1-4; D may be TRBD1 (6 bases). Germline V gene lookup returns CDR1 LGHDT and CDR2 YNNKEL (reference sequence). The CDR3 has 16 amino acids. With 3 bases removed from V and 8 bases from J, the gap between germline ends came to 19 bases. CDR3 sequence: CASSQGWGGAEEKLFF. DNA of the CDR3: TGTGCCAGCAGCCAGGGGTGGGGGGGCGCGGAGGAAAAACTGTTTTTT.

The chain employs TRBV3-1 and TRBJ2-7; possibly TRBD1 for D (5 bases). The CDR3 has 14 amino acids. Germline V lookup: CDR1 LGHDT, CDR2 YNNKEL (reference sequence). Trimming pared 3 bases from V and 2 bases from J, leaving 11 bases between. CDR3 in DNA: TGTGCCAGCAGCCATGACGCAGGGACCTACGAGCAGTACTTC. It translates to CASSHDAGTYEQYF.

In its sample, this clonotype was seen many times. The rearrangement uses TRBV6-1 and TRBJ1-1; 7 nucleotides match TRBD1. Trimming at V came to 4 bases and at J to 5 bases, leaving 7 bases not matched to a gene. Germline CDR1 is MNHNS and CDR2 is SASEGT. The CDR3 is made up of 14 amino acids. The CDR3 loop reads CASSARQGWTEAFF. CDR3 sequence (DNA): TGTGCCAGCAGTGCCCGACAGGGCTGGACTGAAGCTTTCTTT.

At least ten counts were recorded for this clonotype. The V gene is TRBV6-1, the J gene TRBJ2-1; D is unresolved. Trimming cost V 5 bases and J 4 bases, with 12 bases left between them. The CDR3 sequence is 14 residues long. Germline CDR1 and CDR2: MNHNS and SASEGT. As DNA, the CDR3 is TGTGCCAGCAGTTCCCCGGACGTGTACAATGAGCAGTTCTTC. The encoded protein is CASSSPDVYNEQFF.

This clonotype occurred many times. CDR3 region: CATRRGNQPQHF. The DNA of the CDR3 is TGTGCCACGCGGCGGGGCAATCAGCCCCAGCATTTT. The chain combines TRBV12-3 or TRBV12-4 with TRBJ1-5; D is unclear. This CDR3 contains 12 residues. V was trimmed by 10 bases and J by 2 bases, leaving 9 bases between them.

V is TRBV19 and J is TRBJ2-2, with D perhaps TRBD1 (6 bases). The CDR3 length is 15 residues. Trimming took 2 bases from V and 9 from J, leaving 16 bases between them. CDR1 and CDR2 from the germline V gene are LNHDA and SQIVND (reference sequence). For the CDR3, the DNA is TGTGCCAGTAGTATACAGCACAGGGTTTTTCGGGAGCTGTTTTTT. Translating it yields CASSIQHRVFRELFF. Using reference TRBV19 and TRBJ2-2 for the parts outside the CDR3, the full variable domain is DGGITQSPKYLFRKEGQNVTLSCEQNLNHDAMYWYRQDPGQGLRLIYYSQIVNDFQKGDIAEGYSVSREKKESFPLTVTSAQKNPTAFYLCASSIQHRVFRELFFGEGSRLTVL.

This clonotype was detected only a few times. The rearrangement uses TRBV20-1 and TRBJ2-1; the match to TRBD2 covers 7 bases. V shed 3 bases, J shed 8 bases, and the junction held 10 bases outside the gene matches. Germline V gene data show CDR1 as DFQATT and CDR2 as SNEGSKA (reference sequence). The CDR3 spans 14 residues. The CDR3 loop is CSARGGRGGDEQFF. The CDR3 nucleotides are TGCAGTGCTAGGGGCGGGAGAGGTGGCGATGAGCAGTTCTTC.

The table lists this clonotype with many counts. V gene TRBV6-1 combines with J gene TRBJ2-1, with D perhaps matching TRBD2 (6 bases). The germline gives CDR1 MNHNS, CDR2 SASEGT. The CDR3 contains 12 residues. V dropped 6 bases and J dropped 9 bases, with 12 bases sitting between them. The CDR3: CASSPGTPEQFF. The CDR3 coding sequence is TGTGCCAGCAGCCCTGGGACTCCTGAGCAGTTCTTC.

This clonotype has only a few counts. Possible read error: a much larger clone is one base away. The V call is TRBV28, the J call TRBJ2-7; a weak D match, TRBD2 (7 bases). Germline CDR1 MDHEN, CDR2 SYDVKM. Trimming pared 2 bases from V and 6 bases from J, leaving 23 bases between. The CDR3 runs to 17 residues. As DNA, the CDR3 is TGTGCCAGCAGTTTAATGGGGGGGCGATTGAACTTATGCGAGCAGTACTTC. It codes for CASSLMGGRLNLCEQYF.

This chain connects TRBV6-2 or TRBV6-3 to TRBJ2-3; TRBD2 might be the D (6 bases). Germline CDR1 MNHEY, CDR2 SVGEGT. The CDR3 totals 14 residues. V was clipped by 0 bases and J by 9 bases, with 13 bases between them. The CDR3 loop reads CASSYSTGSATQYF. In DNA form, the CDR3 reads TGTGCCAGCAGTTACTCGACCGGGAGTGCCACGCAGTATTTT.

There are many counts of this clonotype. The V gene is TRBV12-3 or TRBV12-4, the J gene TRBJ2-7; possibly TRBD1 or TRBD2 for D (5 bases each). The V and J ends lost 3 bases and 5 bases respectively, with 17 bases between them. The CDR3 is 15 residues long. The CDR3 sequence: CASSLLLAGRDEQYF. Written as DNA, the CDR3 is TGTGCCAGCAGTTTGCTCCTAGCAGGCAGGGACGAGCAGTACTTC.

This clonotype has a handful of counts. V gene TRBV27 combines with J gene TRBJ2-2; D is uncertain. The CDR3 is 14 residues long. Germline assignment: CDR1 MNHEY and CDR2 SMNVEV (reference sequence). Between the trimmed V and J ends, which lost 6 bases and 1 base, there was a span of 9 bases. The CDR3 is CASSPGWNTGELFF. The CDR3 coding sequence is TGTGCCAGCAGCCCTGGATGGAACACCGGGGAGCTGTTTTTT.

At least ten counts were recorded for this clonotype. J is TRBJ2-3 and V is TRBV11-2, with 7 bases identical to TRBD1. CDR3 length: 15 residues. Germline CDR1 is SGHAT and CDR2 is FQNNGV. Trimming removed 5 bases from V and 2 bases from J; junction bases left unmatched: 7. CDR3 nucleotides: TGTGCCAGCAGCCACAGGGGTATCCTCACAGATACGCAGTATTTT. It codes for CASSHRGILTDTQYF.

This clonotype came up a few times. This rearrangement joins TRBV6-1 to TRBJ2-1, with TRBD2 identical over 10 bases. Germline V gene data show CDR1 as MNHNS and CDR2 as SASEGT. CDR3 length: 16 amino acids. V was clipped by 11 bases and J by 9 bases; unmatched bases: 19. The CDR3 nucleotides read TGTGCCGTTTCCGGGTCTCTCGGAGCTAGCGGGAGTGAGCAGTTCTTC. This gives the protein CAVSGSLGASGSEQFF.

This clonotype occurred a few times. Just one base apart from a much larger clone, this may be a read error. The chain couples TRBV6-6 to TRBJ2-1; 13 bases match TRBD2. V shed 2 bases, J shed 7 bases, and the junction held 2 bases outside the gene matches. The CDR3 spans 15 residues. Germline lookup yields CDR1 MNHNY and CDR2 SVGAGI (reference sequence). CDR3 coding DNA: TGTGCCAGCAGTTACACGACTAGCGGGAGGAATGAGCAGTTCTTC. Encoded protein: CASSYTTSGRNEQFF.

This clonotype was seen a few times. The chain links TRBV7-6 to TRBJ2-2; D is perhaps TRBD1 (6 bases). Looked up from germline, CDR1 is SGHVS and CDR2 is FNYEAQ. This CDR3 is 17 amino acids long. V shed 0 bases and J shed 8 bases, with 19 bases lying between them. The CDR3 protein is CASSLAGAPLILGELFF. The DNA of the CDR3 is TGTGCCAGCAGCTTAGCGGGGGCTCCGCTTATCCTGGGGGAGCTGTTTTTT.

There are a few counts of this clonotype. This chain's CDR3 is CASSFSSQAGSSYNSPLHF. The DNA for the CDR3 is TGTGCCAGCAGTTTTTCTTCACAGGCGGGTAGCTCCTATAATTCACCCCTCCACTTT. The V call is TRBV6-1, the J call TRBJ1-6; maybe TRBD1 (5 bases). The V and J ends lost 5 bases and 0 bases respectively, with 20 bases between them. Germline lookup yields CDR1 MNHNS and CDR2 SASEGT. This CDR3 is built from 19 residues.

The V gene is TRBV19, the J gene TRBJ2-2; 9 nucleotides agree with TRBD2. CDR3 size: 16 residues. Germline V gene sequence: CDR1 LNHDA, CDR2 SQIVND (reference sequence). V dropped 5 bases and J dropped 0; count of bases not matched to a gene: 4. This CDR3 reads CASSELAGSNTGELFF. For the CDR3, the DNA is TGTGCCAGTAGTGAACTAGCGGGCTCGAACACCGGGGAGCTGTTTTTT.

This clonotype was counted ten times or more. J is TRBJ2-3 and V is TRBV20-1; TRBD2 aligns across 10 bases. The ends lost 0 bases at V and 3 bases at J; junction bases unmatched: 3. In germline, CDR1 is DFQATT, CDR2 SNEGSKA (reference sequence). This CDR3 is built from 15 residues. The CDR3, as DNA: TGCAGTGCTAGAGATGCTAGCGGGAGAACAGATACGCAGTATTTT. The encoded protein is CSARDASGRTDTQYF.

The rearrangement joins TRBV20-1 to TRBJ2-1; 14 bases are a match to TRBD2. The CDR3 contains 15 residues. The V segment lost 3 bases and the J segment 2 bases; nucleotides outside the gene matches: 0. Germline V gives CDR1 DFQATT, CDR2 SNEGSKA (reference sequence). The DNA for the CDR3 is TGCAGTGCTAGGACTAGCGGGAGGGCCTACAATGAGCAGTTCTTC. It translates to CSARTSGRAYNEQFF.

This clonotype was observed many times. This sequence joins TRBV18 and TRBJ2-3, with 9 bases identical to TRBD2. The CDR3 runs to 15 residues. The V and J ends lost 0 bases and 7 bases, in that order; junction bases with no gene match: 5. CDR1 and CDR2 from the germline V gene are KGHSH and LQKENI. The CDR3 reads CASSPPSGRWNTQYF. The DNA of the CDR3 is TGTGCCAGCTCACCACCGAGCGGGAGGTGGAATACGCAGTATTTT.

In this sample, this clonotype turned up many times. The CDR3 region is CASSYGQAGEPQHF. CDR3 nucleotide sequence: TGTGCCAGCAGTTACGGACAGGCCGGTGAGCCCCAGCATTTT. This rearrangement joins TRBV7-8 to TRBJ1-5, with 7 positions matching TRBD1. The CDR3 totals 14 residues. V shed 6 bases, J shed 8 bases, and the junction held 10 bases outside the gene matches. Germline V gene lookup returns CDR1 SGHVS and CDR2 FQNEAQ.